Detailed here is one T cell receptor (beta chain). Its antigen is currently unknown. The germline V and J ends were trimmed by 3 bases and 4 bases, with 6 bases remaining between them. This CDR3 is 12 amino acids long. Germline-derived CDR1 and CDR2 are MDHEN and SYDVKM. Generated by immunoSEQ multiplex PCR, the TCRdb table keeps only in-frame clones and is missing some. The table lists 90,000 to 100,000 clones, around 89% of them singletons. This sample stems from a study of T cell responses to AZD1222 COVID-19 vaccine. Regarding the study as a whole: Seropositive at baseline were only a handful of AZD1222 recipients. Mostly white British, mostly female donors; authors suggested clonal diversity may be underestimated. Repertoires were obtained solely post-peak T cell response. Spike-wide vaccine-associated CD4 TCRs dominated at 160-218 and 743-854.

The sequence derives from an adult in good health. This specimen was peripheral blood, taken on day 0 of AZD1222 vaccination. This chain joins TRBV28 and TRBJ1-2, with D unclear. The CDR3 DNA reads TGTGCCAGCAGTTTTAGTGCCTATGGCTACACCTTC. It is translated as CASSFSAYGYTF.